Included here is one TCR beta chain sequence, with context. This sample was taken from a study of blood T cells in healthy people across ages. With a J-beta primer mix and a sample-barcoded 5' primer, a second PCR ran roughly 6 to 12 cycles. TCRdb re-called the 5' RACE reads through MiXCR, storing one row per CDR3 protein. In the table there are more than 1,000,000 distinct CDR3 sequences, 20% to 25% of which are singletons. The same sample was also studied in work on T cells of mothers and their children.

Sample: blood. This TCR was sampled from a girl aged 2 to 10 in good health.

Here the CDR3 DNA reads TGTGCCAGCAGCTTTGCACAGGGGGTTAGCAATCAGCCCCAGCATTTT. Amino acids: CASSFAQGVSNQPQHF. V is TRBV7-2 and J is TRBJ1-5, with TRBD1 matching 8 bases. Germline values: CDR1 SGHTA, CDR2 FQGNSA. This CDR3 has 16 residues. The trim removed 3 bases at V and 0 bases at J, leaving 4 bases unmatched.